This T cell receptor beta chain is from a study of blood T cell repertoires in COVID-19. Study summary: Acute and convalescent COVID-19 samples came from the United States, Italy and Spain.

Profiling relied on immunoSEQ multiplex PCR, and the TCRdb table lists in-frame clones only, not all of them. Among 120,000 or so clones listed, 69% were seen once. The CDR3 loop spans 13 amino acids. The germline V gene has CDR1 MNHEY and CDR2 SVGAGI. V was clipped by 7 bases and J by 8 bases; unmatched bases: 9. The TCR originated in a woman in her 70s with acute or convalescent COVID-19. The rearrangement joins TRBV6-5 to TRBJ1-2; TRBD1 aligns across 8 bases. Sequenced material: peripheral blood. CDR3 in amino acids: CASTTGGLGGYTF. For the CDR3, the DNA is TGTGCCAGCACCACAGGGGGATTGGGAGGCTACACCTTC.